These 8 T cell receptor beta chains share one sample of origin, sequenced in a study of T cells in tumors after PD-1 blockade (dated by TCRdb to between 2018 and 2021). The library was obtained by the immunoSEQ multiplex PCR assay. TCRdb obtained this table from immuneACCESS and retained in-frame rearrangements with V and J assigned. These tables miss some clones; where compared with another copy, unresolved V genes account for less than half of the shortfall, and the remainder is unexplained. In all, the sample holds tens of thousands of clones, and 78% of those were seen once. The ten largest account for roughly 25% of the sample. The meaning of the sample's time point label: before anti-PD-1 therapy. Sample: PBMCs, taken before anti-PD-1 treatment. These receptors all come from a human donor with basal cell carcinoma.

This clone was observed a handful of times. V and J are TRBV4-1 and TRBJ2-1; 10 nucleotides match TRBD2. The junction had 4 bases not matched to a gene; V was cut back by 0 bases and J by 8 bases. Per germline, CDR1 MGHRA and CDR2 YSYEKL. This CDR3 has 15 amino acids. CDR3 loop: CASSQDQGTSDEQFF. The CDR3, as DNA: TGCGCCAGCAGCCAAGATCAAGGGACTAGCGATGAGCAGTTCTTC.

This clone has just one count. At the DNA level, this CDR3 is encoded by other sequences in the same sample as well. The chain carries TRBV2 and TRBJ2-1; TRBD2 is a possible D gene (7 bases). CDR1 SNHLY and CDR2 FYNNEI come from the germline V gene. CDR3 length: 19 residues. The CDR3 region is CPPSDGGAGEGSSYNEQFF. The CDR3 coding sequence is TGTCCCCCCAGTGATGGGGGGGCGGGGGAGGGGAGCTCCTACAATGAGCAGTTCTTC. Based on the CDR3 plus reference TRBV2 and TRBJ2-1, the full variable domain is EPEVTQTPSHQVTQMGQEVILRCVPISNHLYFYWYRQILGQKVEFLVSFYNNEISEKSEIFDDQFSVERPDGSNFTLKIRSTKLEDSAMYFCPPSDGGAGEGSSYNEQFFGPGTRLTVL.

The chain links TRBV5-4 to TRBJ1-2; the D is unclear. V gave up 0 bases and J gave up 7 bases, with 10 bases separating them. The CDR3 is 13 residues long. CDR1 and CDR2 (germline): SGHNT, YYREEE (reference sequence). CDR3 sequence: CASSLVGLGGYTF. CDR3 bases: TGTGCCAGCAGCTTGGTTGGGCTGGGTGGCTACACCTTC.

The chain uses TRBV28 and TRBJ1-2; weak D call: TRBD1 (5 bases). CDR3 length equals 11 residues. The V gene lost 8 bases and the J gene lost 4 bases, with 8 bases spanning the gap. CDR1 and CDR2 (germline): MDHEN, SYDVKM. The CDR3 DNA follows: TGTGCCAGCTATGACAGCTATGGCTACACCTTC. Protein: CASYDSYGYTF.

In nucleotides, the CDR3 is TGTGCCAGCAGCCTAGGACAGGAGACCAATTATGGCTACACCTTC. Protein sequence: CASSLGQETNYGYTF. The rearrangement joins TRBV6-6 to TRBJ1-2; TRBD1 aligns across 7 bases. The CDR3 has 15 residues. The germline CDR1 and CDR2 sequences are MNHNY and SVGAGI (reference sequence). V lost 6 bases to trimming and J lost 5 bases; unmatched junction nucleotides: 12.

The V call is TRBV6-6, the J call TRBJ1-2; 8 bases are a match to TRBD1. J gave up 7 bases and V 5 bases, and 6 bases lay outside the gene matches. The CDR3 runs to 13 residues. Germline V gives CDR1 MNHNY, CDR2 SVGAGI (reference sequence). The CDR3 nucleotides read TGTGCCAGCAGTATAGGACAGGGTAGTGGCTACACCTTC. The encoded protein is CASSIGQGSGYTF.

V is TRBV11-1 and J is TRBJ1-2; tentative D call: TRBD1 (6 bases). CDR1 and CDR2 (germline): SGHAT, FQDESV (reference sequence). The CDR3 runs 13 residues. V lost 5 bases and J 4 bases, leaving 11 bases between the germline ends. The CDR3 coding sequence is TGTGCCAGCAGCCAAGACAGGCTCTATGGCTACACCTTC. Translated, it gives CASSQDRLYGYTF.

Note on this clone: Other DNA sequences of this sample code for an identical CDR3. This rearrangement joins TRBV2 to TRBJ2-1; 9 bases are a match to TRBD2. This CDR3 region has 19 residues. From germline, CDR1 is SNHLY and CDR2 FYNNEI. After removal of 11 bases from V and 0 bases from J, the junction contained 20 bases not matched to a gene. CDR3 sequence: CARRDGGAREGSSYNEQFF. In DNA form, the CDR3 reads TGTGCCCGCCGTGATGGGGGGGCGCGGGAGGGGAGCTCCTACAATGAGCAGTTCTTC.